Included here is one T cell receptor (beta chain) sequence, with context. As originally analysed: Estimated nucleated cell counts came from reference gene primer amplification. The protocol was immunoSEQ multiplex PCR, while the TCRdb copy is restricted to in-frame clones and leaves out a portion. That table gives V, J and clone size, and the DNA gave D and trimming. This table holds roughly 24,000 clones, 77% found once. The CDR3 is 16 amino acids. The germline V gene has CDR1 SGHTA and CDR2 FQGNSA. J gave up 1 base and V 0 bases, and 0 bases lay outside the gene matches. These data originate in a study of blood T cell repertoires in COVID-19. Study-level background: Collection of acute and convalescent COVID-19 samples took place in the United States, Italy and Spain. Sample material is recorded as cDNA or gDNA derived from T cells, B-cell-depleted T cells, or PBMCs.

The specimen sequenced was peripheral blood. The clonotype originates from an elderly man with active or convalescent COVID-19. This sequence joins TRBV7-2 and TRBJ2-1; 10 bases are shared with TRBD2. The CDR3: CASSLASGRSYNEQFF. CDR3 in DNA: TGTGCCAGCAGCTTAGCTAGCGGGAGGTCCTACAATGAGCAGTTCTTC.